Listed below are T cell receptor beta chains from one sample, sequenced in a study of persistence of HIV-infected CD4 T cells. The protocol was immunoSEQ multiplex PCR, while the TCRdb copy is restricted to in-frame clones and leaves out a portion. Of around 40,000 clones detected, roughly nine tenths appear once; the ten largest clones hold more than 0.4%. These receptors have no identified antigens. The material was CD4+ T cells sorted from PBMCs after roughly 18-hour stimulation, obtained from a patient who received antiretroviral therapy. These TCRs come from an adult woman with HIV who was CMV-seropositive. Each CDR3 is given with its conserved first and last residue. D genes are given only for firm matches. Size tells how often a clone was seen (once, few, many) or the class of an expanded clone, and some rows leave it out.

j_call d_call v_call clone_size cdr3_nt cdr3_aa
TRBJ1-2 TRBD1 TRBV7-3 . TGTGCCAGCAGCTTCCAGGGGGCGGCTGGCTACACCTTC CASSFQGAAGYTF
TRBJ1-6 . TRBV7-6 . TGTGCCAGCAGTTCCCGGTCGGGGAATTCACCCCTCCACTTT CASSSRSGNSPLHF
TRBJ2-1 . TRBV9 . TGTGCCAGCAGCCCGAGCGGCTACTCCTACAATGAGCAGTTCTTC CASSPSGYSYNEQFF
TRBJ2-3 . TRBV20-1 . TGCAGTGCGGGGACCGCGGCTACGCAGTATTTT CSAGTAATQYF
TRBJ2-1 . TRBV5-1 . TGCGCCAGCAGCTTCATGGCGACGATGGTAAATGAGCAGTTCTTC CASSFMATMVNEQFF
TRBJ1-1 . TRBV6-1 . TGTGCCAGCAGTGAAACGGGCAGGCACACTGAAGCTTTCTTT CASSETGRHTEAFF
TRBJ2-3 . TRBV24-1 once TGTGCCACCAGTGATTTGTACCCCCCAGGGGTAGATACGCAGTATTTT CATSDLYPPGVDTQYF
TRBJ2-2 TRBD1 TRBV19 . TGTGCCAGTACAAAGATCCGGGACAGCTTCACCGGGGAGCTGTTTTTT CASTKIRDSFTGELFF
TRBJ1-4 . TRBV27 . TGTGCCAGCAGTTCCGGGACTGTTAATGAAAAACTGTTTTTT CASSSGTVNEKLFF
TRBJ1-1 TRBD1 TRBV18 once TGTGCCAGCTCACAGAGACAGGGGACTGAAGCTTTCTTT CASSQRQGTEAFF
TRBJ1-6 TRBD1 TRBV30 . TGTGCCTGGAGTGGACAGGGAGAATCACCCCTCCACTTT CAWSGQGESPLHF
TRBJ2-5 TRBD2 TRBV19 . TGTGCCAGTAGTATTGGGACTACCCGAGAGACCCAGTACTTC CASSIGTTRETQYF
TRBJ2-3 TRBD1 TRBV5-1 once TGCGCCAGCAGCTTGGAGGGGGCAAAGGAGTATTTT CASSLEGAKEYF
TRBJ1-5 TRBD1 TRBV6-6 . TGTGCCAGCAGTCTAACAGGGGGCAATCAGCCCCAGCATTTT CASSLTGGNQPQHF
TRBJ1-2 . TRBV5-5 . TGTGCCAGCAGCTTGAGGATCGACTATGGCTACACCTTC CASSLRIDYGYTF
TRBJ1-1 TRBD1 TRBV5-1 . TGCGCCAGCAGCTACTACAGGGGGAGGGGCACTGAAGCTTTCTTT CASSYYRGRGTEAFF
TRBJ2-1 TRBD1 TRBV29-1 . TGCAGCGTCGGACAGGGGGCGCAGAATGAGCAGTTCTTC CSVGQGAQNEQFF
TRBJ2-5 . TRBV4-2 . TGTGCCAGCAGCCAAGGCGGCCAGGGAGAGACCCAGTACTTC CASSQGGQGETQYF
TRBJ1-4 . TRBV5-1 . TGCGCCAGCAGCTTGGCCAGGCAGGGGAATGAAAAACTGTTTTTT CASSLARQGNEKLFF
TRBJ1-6 . TRBV11-3 . TGTGCCAGCAGCTCTGCCCCCGATTCACCCCTCCACTTT CASSSAPDSPLHF
TRBJ2-7 . TRBV12-3/TRBV12-4 . TGTGCCAGCAGTTCGGTGGGTTCCTACGAGCAGTACTTC CASSSVGSYEQYF
TRBJ1-6 . TRBV11-1 . TGTGCCAGCAGCCGTTTCGGAGTTCAGCATAATTCACCCCTCCACTTT CASSRFGVQHNSPLHF
TRBJ1-2 . TRBV12-3/TRBV12-4 . TGTGCCAGCAGTGACGGGCCTAGAAGGGGCTACACCTTC CASSDGPRRGYTF
TRBJ1-2 . TRBV2 . TGTGCCAGCGGCGGTTTTAACTATGGCTACACCTTC CASGGFNYGYTF
TRBJ1-4 TRBD1 TRBV9 . TGTGCCAGCAGCGTGACTCCGGGACAGGGTGAAAAACTGTTTTTT CASSVTPGQGEKLFF
TRBJ2-7 . TRBV5-1 . TGCGCCAGCAGCCCAGACCGAGCCTACGAGCAGTACTTC CASSPDRAYEQYF
TRBJ1-2 . TRBV12-3/TRBV12-4 . TGTGCCAGCAGTTTTCGGGGGGATAATGGCTACACCTTC CASSFRGDNGYTF
TRBJ2-5 TRBD2 TRBV9 . TGTGCCAGCAGCGGGAGGACTAGCGCGGAGACCCAGTACTTC CASSGRTSAETQYF
TRBJ1-2 . TRBV27 . TGTGCCAGCAGTTTAAGTTACAGAACTAACTATGGCTACACCTTC CASSLSYRTNYGYTF
TRBJ2-1 . TRBV7-6 . TGTGCCAGCAGCTCCGGACTAAAGGGCGTCGAGCAGTTCTTC CASSSGLKGVEQFF
TRBJ2-2 . TRBV2 . TGTGCCAGCACAAGGCAGAACACCGGGGAGCTGTTTTTT CASTRQNTGELFF
TRBJ1-2 . TRBV30 . TGTGCCTGGAGTGCCCCCCAGGGACCTTACTATGGCTACACCTTC CAWSAPQGPYYGYTF
TRBJ1-2 . TRBV4-1 . TGCGCCAGCAGCCAAGAGGAGGTTAACTATGGCTACACCTTC CASSQEEVNYGYTF
TRBJ2-3 . TRBV19 . TGTGCCAGTAGTATGGGGGAGTATACGCAGTATTTT CASSMGEYTQYF
TRBJ1-5 . TRBV5-6 . TGTGCCAGCAGCTTGGGGCAGGGCAGGGGCTATAGCAATCAGCCCCAGCATTTT CASSLGQGRGYSNQPQHF